This T cell receptor beta chain was identified in a study of shared clonotypes between healthy human individuals. Every one of the donors was a Caucasian adult that lived in Nashville, Tennessee. The CDR3 has 14 residues. The germline V gene has CDR1 SQVTM and CDR2 ANQGSEA. Trimming took off 6 bases at V and 8 bases at J, with 20 bases between the two ends. The data were produced by immunoSEQ multiplex PCR, yet TCRdb's version contains in-frame clones alone and is incomplete. The sample includes around 700,000 clones, 55% to 85% of them seen just once. The chain links TRBV29-1 to TRBJ2-1; TRBD2 is a possible D gene (5 bases). This sequence originates from a woman aged 30 to 39 in good health. What was sequenced was memory CD4+ T cells sorted from blood. Subset defined: CD45RA-negative fraction. In DNA, the CDR3 is TGCAGCGTATCACCCGTACGAGGGATCGATGAGCAGTTCTTC. Protein product: CSVSPVRGIDEQFF.